A selection of T cell receptor beta chains follows, all from one sample in a study of blood T cell repertoires in COVID-19. Sequenced by immunoSEQ multiplex PCR; TCRdb stores in-frame clones only, minus some. The data show 90,000 or so clones, roughly 78% seen once. Sequenced: peripheral blood. The receptors here all came from a woman older than 75 with acute or convalescent COVID-19. Both conserved end residues are part of each CDR3. A D gene is named only where the DNA matches it firmly. Only some rows state a clone size, as once, few, many or a class for expanded clones.

TRBV5-1	.	.	TRBJ1-1	CASSTQQGMNTEAFF	TGCGCCAGCAGCACACAACAGGGTATGAACACTGAAGCTTTCTTT
TRBV6-1	.	.	TRBJ1-5	CASSEGSGGNQPQHF	TGTGCCAGCAGTGAAGGATCGGGGGGCAATCAGCCCCAGCATTTT
TRBV4-3	.	.	TRBJ2-2	CASSQEWGDGELFF	TGCGCCAGCAGCCAAGAATGGGGGGACGGGGAGCTGTTTTTT
TRBV6-6	TRBD2	.	TRBJ2-5	CASSAGGQETQYF	TGTGCCAGCAGTGCGGGGGGGCAAGAGACCCAGTACTTC
TRBV3-1/TRBV3-2	TRBD2	.	TRBJ2-5	CASSQMGLAGALETQYF	TGTGCCAGCAGCCAAATGGGACTAGCGGGGGCGTTAGAGACCCAGTACTTC
TRBV13	.	.	TRBJ2-2	CASSLVLPANTGELFF	TGTGCCAGCAGCTTAGTTCTCCCGGCGAACACCGGGGAGCTGTTTTTT
TRBV27	TRBD1	once	TRBJ1-1	CASSFGTGVEAFF	TGTGCCAGCAGTTTCGGGACAGGGGTTGAAGCTTTCTTT
TRBV3-1/TRBV3-2	.	.	TRBJ1-1	CASSPGWGDTEAFF	TGTGCCAGCAGCCCCGGATGGGGGGACACTGAAGCTTTCTTT
TRBV18	.	.	TRBJ1-2	CASSPPETRDYGYTF	TGTGCCAGCTCACCACCAGAGACTCGGGACTATGGCTACACCTTC
TRBV24-1	.	.	TRBJ1-5	CATSDHDRGSDQPQHF	TGTGCCACCAGTGACCATGACCGAGGAAGCGATCAGCCCCAGCATTTT
TRBV4-3	.	.	TRBJ1-4	CASSQDPTTTNEKLFF	TGCGCCAGCAGCCAAGATCCAACAACAACTAATGAAAAACTGTTTTTT
TRBV7-2	TRBD1	.	TRBJ1-4	CASSPGTVNNEKLFF	TGTGCCAGCAGCCCGGGGACAGTAAATAATGAAAAACTGTTTTTT
TRBV11-2	TRBD1	.	TRBJ1-6	CASSERAGGSSYNSPLHF	TGTGCCAGCAGCGAGAGGGCAGGGGGGAGCTCCTATAATTCACCCCTCCACTTT
TRBV4-1	.	.	TRBJ1-3	CASSQVTGKASGNTIYF	TGCGCCAGCAGCCAAGTGACGGGGAAAGCCTCTGGAAACACCATATATTTT
TRBV11-2	TRBD1	.	TRBJ2-7	CASTTGTGLAEQYF	TGTGCCAGCACCACCGGGACAGGGCTCGCCGAGCAGTACTTC
TRBV4-3	.	.	TRBJ1-5	CASSQERGGARTARNSNQPQHF	TGCGCCAGCAGCCAAGAGCGAGGCGGGGCCCGAACTGCGAGAAATAGCAATCAGCCCCAGCATTTT
TRBV10-3	TRBD1	.	TRBJ1-2	CAISDPIRQGAAGYTF	TGTGCCATCAGTGACCCGATAAGGCAGGGGGCGGCTGGCTACACCTTC
TRBV5-1	TRBD1	.	TRBJ1-2	CASSGPGTGGSYGYTF	TGCGCCAGCAGCGGACCCGGGACAGGGGGTAGTTATGGCTACACCTTC
TRBV6-1	.	.	TRBJ2-7	CASSLQDSYEQYF	TGTGCCAGCAGTCTACAGGACTCCTACGAGCAGTACTTC
TRBV5-1	TRBD1	.	TRBJ1-1	CASSLDRTAEAFF	TGCGCCAGCAGCCTGGACAGGACCGCTGAAGCTTTCTTT
TRBV5-1	.	once	TRBJ2-7	CASSLVAGSSGEQYF	TGCGCCAGCAGCTTGGTTGCGGGTTCCTCGGGCGAGCAGTACTTC
TRBV3-1/TRBV3-2	TRBD1	.	TRBJ2-3	CASSLGQGWADTQYF	TGTGCCAGCAGCCTAGGACAGGGGTGGGCAGATACGCAGTATTTT
TRBV6-4	TRBD2	.	TRBJ2-1	CAGSSGGMNNEQFF	TGTGCCGGATCTAGCGGGGGCATGAACAATGAGCAGTTCTTC
TRBV6-5	.	.	TRBJ1-5	CASSRGEYSNQPQHF	TGTGCCAGCAGTCGGGGGGAGTATAGCAATCAGCCCCAGCATTTT
TRBV19	.	few	TRBJ2-1	CASRPSTGDNEQFF	TGTGCCAGTAGACCATCCACCGGGGACAATGAGCAGTTCTTC
TRBV2	.	.	TRBJ1-5	CASSEFTMAAQHF	TGTGCCAGCAGTGAATTCACAATGGCGGCCCAGCATTTT
TRBV11-3	.	few	TRBJ2-3	CASSFHTDTQYF	TGTGCCAGCAGCTTCCACACAGATACGCAGTATTTT
TRBV18	.	.	TRBJ1-2	CASSLSQGPEGYTF	TGTGCCAGCTCGCTCTCGCAGGGGCCGGAGGGCTACACCTTC
TRBV5-1	.	.	TRBJ1-1	CASSPTGMNTEAFF	TGCGCCAGCAGTCCTACAGGGATGAACACTGAAGCTTTCTTT
TRBV10-3	TRBD2	.	TRBJ2-7	CAIKPTSGGTPYEQYF	TGTGCCATCAAGCCGACTAGCGGGGGGACACCCTACGAGCAGTACTTC
TRBV29-1	.	.	TRBJ1-2	CSVSWNDSLYGYTF	TGCAGCGTTTCCTGGAATGACAGTCTTTATGGCTACACCTTC
TRBV7-9	.	.	TRBJ2-7	CASSLGMAAAYEQYF	TGTGCCAGCAGCTTAGGTATGGCGGCAGCCTACGAGCAGTACTTC
TRBV10-3	TRBD2	.	TRBJ2-3	CAISPGTSGGAINPDTQYF	TGTGCCATCAGCCCCGGGACTAGCGGGGGGGCCATTAATCCAGATACGCAGTATTTT
TRBV7-3	.	.	TRBJ1-1	CASSKDRNTEAFF	TGTGCCAGCAGCAAAGACAGAAACACTGAAGCTTTCTTT
TRBV7-2	TRBD2	.	TRBJ2-3	CASSPGGLAGGPSTDTQYF	TGTGCCAGCAGCCCCGGGGGACTAGCGGGGGGACCTAGCACAGATACGCAGTATTTT
TRBV7-3	.	few	TRBJ1-1	CASSLLGEAQAFF	TGTGCCAGCAGCCTCCTCGGCGAGGCCCAAGCTTTCTTT
TRBV12-5	.	.	TRBJ1-6	CASGRDNSPLHF	TGTGCTAGTGGTCGTGATAATTCACCCCTCCACTTT
TRBV11-2	.	once	TRBJ2-3	CASSSSWGGADTQYF	TGTGCCAGCAGCTCGTCCTGGGGGGGCGCAGATACGCAGTATTTT
TRBV18	.	.	TRBJ1-3	CASSPTLSRRSGNTIYF	TGTGCCAGCTCACCAACCCTAAGCAGGCGCTCTGGAAACACCATATATTTT
TRBV28	.	few	TRBJ1-1	CASLNFRGYTEAFF	TGTGCCAGTCTTAACTTCAGGGGATACACTGAAGCTTTCTTT
TRBV7-2	.	.	TRBJ1-1	CASSHPGSDAFF	TGTGCCAGCAGCCACCCCGGGTCTGACGCTTTCTTT
TRBV6-5	TRBD1	.	TRBJ1-1	CASSYSTGTNTEAFF	TGTGCCAGCAGTTACTCGACAGGGACGAACACTGAAGCTTTCTTT
TRBV2	TRBD1	.	TRBJ1-1	CASTPGQGVFRTEAFF	TGTGCCAGCACCCCGGGACAGGGAGTTTTTAGGACTGAAGCTTTCTTT
TRBV4-2	.	.	TRBJ1-2	CASSQDRRGNYGYTF	TGTGCCAGCAGCCAAGATCGAAGGGGGAACTATGGCTACACCTTC
TRBV7-9	TRBD1	once	TRBJ1-1	CASSQGGQGDTEAFF	TGTGCCAGCAGCCAAGGGGGGCAGGGGGACACTGAAGCTTTCTTT
TRBV20-1	.	.	TRBJ1-1	CSARVETEAFF	TGCAGTGCTAGAGTGGAGACTGAAGCTTTCTTT
TRBV3-1/TRBV3-2	TRBD1	.	TRBJ2-5	CASSRFIGQGQTETQYF	TGTGCCAGCAGCCGATTCATTGGACAGGGACAGACGGAGACCCAGTACTTC
TRBV2	.	.	TRBJ2-1	CASSFATVGEQFF	TGTGCCAGCAGTTTTGCCACGGTTGGTGAGCAGTTCTTC
TRBV7-2	.	.	TRBJ2-7	CASSLDGGAIYEQYF	TGTGCCAGCAGCTTAGATGGAGGGGCTATCTACGAGCAGTACTTC
TRBV5-1	TRBD2	.	TRBJ2-1	CASSSAPSGGAYNEQFF	TGCGCCAGCAGCTCCGCCCCTAGCGGGGGGGCCTACAATGAGCAGTTCTTC
TRBV6-2/TRBV6-3	.	few	TRBJ1-5	CASSYRTLPDYSNQPQHF	TGTGCCAGCAGTTATCGGACACTACCGGATTATAGCAATCAGCCCCAGCATTTT
TRBV3-1/TRBV3-2	TRBD2	.	TRBJ2-7	CASSPPTSGSYEQYF	TGTGCCAGCAGCCCGCCGACTAGCGGCTCCTACGAGCAGTACTTC
TRBV7-6	.	few	TRBJ2-3	CASSLAGASTDTQYF	TGTGCCAGCAGCTTAGCAGGGGCAAGCACAGATACGCAGTATTTT
TRBV7-9	TRBD1	.	TRBJ1-2	CASSYLDRGQGYTF	TGTGCCAGCAGCTATCTCGACAGGGGGCAAGGCTACACCTTC
TRBV7-3	TRBD1	.	TRBJ1-1	CASSSGQGVNPEAFF	TGTGCCAGCAGCTCGGGGCAGGGGGTGAACCCTGAAGCTTTCTTT
TRBV3-1/TRBV3-2	TRBD2	.	TRBJ2-4	CASSQAYGTRGIQYF	TGTGCCAGCAGCCAAGCTTACGGGACTAGAGGCATTCAGTACTTC
TRBV7-8	TRBD1	few	TRBJ1-2	CASSTGQGNYGYTF	TGTGCCAGCAGCACAGGACAGGGCAACTATGGCTACACCTTC
TRBV6-5	TRBD1	.	TRBJ1-1	CATKGTVMNTEAFF	TGTGCCACAAAGGGGACAGTAATGAACACTGAAGCTTTCTTT